These T cell receptor beta chains were read from a single sample in a study of T cell responses to AZD1222 COVID-19 vaccine. Here immunoSEQ multiplex PCR was the method, and the copy in TCRdb shows in-frame clones only, minus some. The sample consists of approximately 67,000 clones, around four fifths of them appearing once. This specimen was peripheral blood, taken on day 0 of AZD1222 vaccination. All receptors derive from an adult in good health. The CDR3 runs from the conserved cysteine through the conserved F or W. The D gene is left open where the match is weak. Not every row has a clone size; where given, it reads once, few, many or a size class.

>-|-|TRBJ1-4|TRBV2
CASSVGGANEKLFF
TGTGCCAGCAGTGTGGGGGGAGCTAATGAAAAACTGTTTTTT
>-|TRBD1|TRBJ1-4|TRBV6-6
CASSFGQGAREKLFF
TGTGCCAGCAGTTTTGGACAGGGGGCGCGCGAAAAACTGTTTTTT
>medium-sized|-|TRBJ1-5|TRBV7-2
CASSPRGSGNQPQHF
TGTGCCAGCAGCCCGAGGGGGTCGGGAAATCAGCCCCAGCATTTT
>-|-|TRBJ1-1|TRBV7-8
CASSTRRQNTEAFF
TGTGCCAGCAGCACACGACGTCAGAACACTGAAGCTTTCTTT
>-|-|TRBJ1-2|TRBV27
CASSLFSGAHGYTF
TGTGCCAGCAGTTTATTCTCAGGGGCGCACGGCTACACCTTC
>once|-|TRBJ2-7|TRBV6-5
CASSPWRGYEQYF
TGTGCCAGCAGTCCCTGGAGGGGATACGAGCAGTACTTC
>-|-|TRBJ2-1|TRBV27
CASSPTVYNEQFF
TGTGCCAGCAGTCCGACAGTCTACAATGAGCAGTTCTTC
>few|TRBD1|TRBJ2-7|TRBV28
CASSSLGGQYSYEQYF
TGTGCCAGCAGTAGCTTAGGGGGACAGTACTCCTACGAGCAGTACTTC
>-|-|TRBJ2-6|TRBV10-2
CASSLQGSSGANVLTF
TGCGCCAGCAGCCTGCAGGGTTCTTCTGGGGCCAACGTCCTGACTTTC
>-|-|TRBJ2-1|TRBV29-1
CSVTNTRDNEQFF
TGCAGCGTAACCAATACTAGAGACAATGAGCAGTTCTTC
>few|TRBD1|TRBJ1-1|TRBV7-9
CASSSPTGDTEAFF
TGTGCCAGCAGCTCTCCGACAGGGGACACTGAAGCTTTCTTT
>few|-|TRBJ1-2|TRBV11-2
CATSPSGAYGYTF
TGTGCCACCTCGCCTTCAGGGGCCTATGGCTACACCTTC
>-|-|TRBJ1-4|TRBV5-1
CATSHGGSNEKLFF
TGCGCCACCTCACACGGGGGATCTAATGAAAAACTGTTTTTT
>-|-|TRBJ2-7|TRBV28
CASSLGGGYEQYF
TGTGCCAGCAGTTTGGGTGGGGGGTACGAGCAGTACTTC
>-|-|TRBJ1-4|TRBV7-2
CASSFPRGLNEKLFF
TGTGCCAGCAGCTTCCCGAGGGGGTTGAATGAAAAACTGTTTTTT
>-|TRBD1|TRBJ2-1|TRBV15
CATSTGGRTGPEFF
TGTGCCACCAGCACAGGAGGGAGGACAGGGCCCGAGTTCTTC
>-|-|TRBJ2-7|TRBV21-1
CASRPRTYEQYF
TGTGCCAGCAGACCCCGGACCTACGAGCAGTACTTC
>-|TRBD1|TRBJ1-4|TRBV6-2/TRBV6-3
CASSPPDRHFEKLFF
TGTGCCAGCAGTCCCCCGGACAGGCATTTCGAAAAACTGTTTTTT
>-|TRBD2|TRBJ2-2|TRBV9
CASSVSSGGTGELFF
TGTGCCAGCAGCGTGTCTAGCGGGGGCACGGGGGAGCTGTTTTTT
>-|-|TRBJ2-5|TRBV6-4
CASSVGVGETQYF
TGTGCCAGCAGTGTAGGCGTCGGAGAGACCCAGTACTTC
>-|-|TRBJ1-4|TRBV2
CASSEIYTPEKLFF
TGTGCCAGCAGTGAAATATATACACCAGAAAAACTGTTTTTT
>once|-|TRBJ2-1|TRBV29-1
CSVEDLGAETSYNEQFF
TGCAGCGTTGAAGATCTCGGAGCGGAGACCTCCTACAATGAGCAGTTCTTC
>-|-|TRBJ1-5|TRBV6-6
CASSPLGTGSNQPQHF
TGTGCCAGCAGTCCCTTGGGCACAGGTAGCAATCAGCCCCAGCATTTT
>-|TRBD2|TRBJ2-1|TRBV10-3
CAISPGGNEQFF
TGTGCCATCTCTCCGGGAGGCAATGAGCAGTTCTTC
>few|-|TRBJ2-3|TRBV19
CASSSAGPTDTQYF
TGTGCCAGTAGTTCCGCGGGGCCCACAGATACGCAGTATTTT
>-|-|TRBJ1-2|TRBV24-1
CATSERQVFGGYTF
TGTGCCACCAGTGAACGACAGGTGTTTGGCGGCTACACCTTC
>-|TRBD1|TRBJ2-7|TRBV5-1
CASSLGQGLTYEQYF
TGCGCCAGCAGCCTTGGACAGGGGCTTACCTACGAGCAGTACTTC
>-|TRBD1|TRBJ1-2|TRBV2
CASKDEGAQGYTF
TGTGCCAGCAAGGACGAGGGGGCGCAGGGCTACACCTTC
>-|-|TRBJ1-3|TRBV6-5
CASTTGPTGNTIYF
TGTGCCAGCACCACTGGGCCCACTGGAAACACCATATATTTT
>-|-|TRBJ1-2|TRBV10-3
CAISSGAYYGYTF
TGTGCCATCAGTAGCGGGGCGTATTATGGCTACACCTTC
>-|-|TRBJ2-7|TRBV4-1
CASSQVGGLRGVHEQYF
TGCGCCAGCAGCCAAGTAGGGGGTTTGCGGGGCGTCCACGAGCAGTACTTC
>many|-|TRBJ1-6|TRBV6-2/TRBV6-3
CASSYKGSNSPLHF
TGTGCCAGCAGTTACAAGGGAAGTAATTCACCCCTCCACTTT
>-|TRBD2|TRBJ2-1|TRBV5-8
CASSLFGTSGRRGEQFF
TGTGCCAGCAGCTTGTTTGGGACTAGCGGGAGACGGGGTGAGCAGTTCTTC
>-|TRBD1|TRBJ2-5|TRBV4-2
CASSQGGQGANQETQYF
TGTGCCAGCAGCCAAGGGGGTCAGGGGGCCAACCAAGAGACCCAGTACTTC